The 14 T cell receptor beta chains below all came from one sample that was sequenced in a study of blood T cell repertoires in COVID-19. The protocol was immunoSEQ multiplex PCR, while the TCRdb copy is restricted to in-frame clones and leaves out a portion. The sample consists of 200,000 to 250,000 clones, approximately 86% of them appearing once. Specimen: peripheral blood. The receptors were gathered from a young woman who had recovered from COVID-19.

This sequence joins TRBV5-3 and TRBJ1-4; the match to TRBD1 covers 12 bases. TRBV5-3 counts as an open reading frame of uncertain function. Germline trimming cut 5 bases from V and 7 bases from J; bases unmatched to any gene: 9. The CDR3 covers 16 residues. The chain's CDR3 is CARSTGQGARVEKLFF. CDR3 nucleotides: TGTGCCAGAAGTACGGGACAGGGGGCGCGGGTTGAAAAACTGTTTTTT.

The chain's CDR3 is CASSQEQGSGANVLTF. CDR3 bases: TGTGCCAGCAGCCAAGAACAGGGCTCTGGGGCCAACGTCCTGACTTTC. This chain links TRBV4-2 with TRBJ2-6; TRBD1 is a possible D gene (6 bases). CDR3 length: 16 amino acids. Between the trimmed V and J ends, which lost 0 bases and 0 bases, there was a span of 6 bases. Germline-derived CDR1 and CDR2 are LGHNA and YNFKEQ.

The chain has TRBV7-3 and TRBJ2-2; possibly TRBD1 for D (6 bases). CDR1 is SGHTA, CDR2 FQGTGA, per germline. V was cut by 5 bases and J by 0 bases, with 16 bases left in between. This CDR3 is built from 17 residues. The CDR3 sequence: CASSQSPGHTNTGELFF. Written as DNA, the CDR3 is TGTGCCAGCAGCCAATCCCCGGGACATACGAACACCGGGGAGCTGTTTTTT.

In nucleotides, the CDR3 is TGTGCCAGCAGCTTAGCCCTTACTAGCGGGGGATACACCGGGGAGCTGTTTTTT. Protein sequence: CASSLALTSGGYTGELFF. The V and J genes are TRBV7-8 and TRBJ2-2, with 11 bases that match TRBD2. Germline V gene sequence: CDR1 SGHVS, CDR2 FQNEAQ. CDR3 length: 18 residues. V was pared by 0 bases and J by 3 bases, with 6 bases of the junction left unmatched. Full variable domain (missing parts from reference TRBV7-8 and TRBJ2-2): GAGVSQSPRYKVAKRGQDVALRCDPISGHVSLFWYQQALGQGPEFLTYFQNEAQLDKSGLPSDRFFAERPEGSVSTLKIQRTQQEDSAVYLCASSLALTSGGYTGELFFGEGSRLTVL.

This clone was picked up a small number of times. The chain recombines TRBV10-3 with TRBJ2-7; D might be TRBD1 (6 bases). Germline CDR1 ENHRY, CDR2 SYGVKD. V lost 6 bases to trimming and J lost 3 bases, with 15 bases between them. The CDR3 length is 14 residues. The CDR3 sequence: CAIRRTVVGYEQYF. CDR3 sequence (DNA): TGTGCCATCAGGAGGACAGTGGTCGGCTACGAGCAGTACTTC.

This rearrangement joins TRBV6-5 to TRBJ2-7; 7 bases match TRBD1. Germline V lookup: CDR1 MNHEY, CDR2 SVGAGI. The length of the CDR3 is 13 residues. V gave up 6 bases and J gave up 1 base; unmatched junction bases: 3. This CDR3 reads CASSNRGSYEQYF. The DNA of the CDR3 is TGTGCCAGCAGCAACAGGGGATCCTACGAGCAGTACTTC.

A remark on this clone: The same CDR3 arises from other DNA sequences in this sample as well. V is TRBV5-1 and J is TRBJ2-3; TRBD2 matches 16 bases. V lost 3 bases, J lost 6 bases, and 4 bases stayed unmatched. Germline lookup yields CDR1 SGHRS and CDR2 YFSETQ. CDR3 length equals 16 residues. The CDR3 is CASSSGTSGGADTQYF. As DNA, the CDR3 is TGCGCCAGCAGCTCAGGGACTAGCGGGGGGGCTGATACGCAGTATTTT.

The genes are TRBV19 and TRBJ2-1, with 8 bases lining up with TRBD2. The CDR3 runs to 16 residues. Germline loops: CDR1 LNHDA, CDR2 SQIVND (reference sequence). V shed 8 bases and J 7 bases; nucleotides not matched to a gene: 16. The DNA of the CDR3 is TGTGCCAGTCTGAACATCTTATCGGGGGGGCAAAATGAGCAGTTCTTC. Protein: CASLNILSGGQNEQFF.

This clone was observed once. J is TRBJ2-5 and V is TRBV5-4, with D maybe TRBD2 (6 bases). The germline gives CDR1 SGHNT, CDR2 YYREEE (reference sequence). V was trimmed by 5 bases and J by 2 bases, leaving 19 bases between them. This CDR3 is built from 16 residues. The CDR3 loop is CASSQRLEITQETQYF. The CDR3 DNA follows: TGTGCCAGCAGTCAGAGACTAGAGATTACACAAGAGACCCAGTACTTC.

For the CDR3, the DNA is TGTGCCAGCCTACCGGGACAGGGGCATCAGCCCCAGCATTTT. It yields the protein CASLPGQGHQPQHF. The chain has TRBV19 and TRBJ1-5, with 10 bases matching TRBD1. The V and J ends lost 9 bases and 5 bases, in that order; junction bases with no gene match: 7. The CDR3 runs to 14 residues. Germline assignment: CDR1 LNHDA and CDR2 SQIVND (reference sequence).

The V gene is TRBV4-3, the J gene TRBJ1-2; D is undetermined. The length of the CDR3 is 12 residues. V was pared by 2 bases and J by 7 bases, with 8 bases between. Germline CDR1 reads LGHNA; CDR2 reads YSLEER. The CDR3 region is CASSQPGVGYTF. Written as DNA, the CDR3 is TGCGCCAGCAGCCAACCCGGGGTTGGCTACACCTTC.

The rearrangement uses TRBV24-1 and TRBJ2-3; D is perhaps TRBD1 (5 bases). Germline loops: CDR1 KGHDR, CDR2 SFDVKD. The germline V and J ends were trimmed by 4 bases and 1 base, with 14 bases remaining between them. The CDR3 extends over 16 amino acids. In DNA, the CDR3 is TGTGCCACCAGTGAGGCTCGGCAGGGTGGCACAGATACGCAGTATTTT. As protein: CATSEARQGGTDTQYF.

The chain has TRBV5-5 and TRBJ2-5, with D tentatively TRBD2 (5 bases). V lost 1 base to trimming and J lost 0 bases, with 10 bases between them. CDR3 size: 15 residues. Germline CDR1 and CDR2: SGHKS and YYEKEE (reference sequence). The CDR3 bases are TGTGCCAGCAGCTTGACGGCGGGCAACCAAGAGACCCAGTACTTC. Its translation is CASSLTAGNQETQYF.

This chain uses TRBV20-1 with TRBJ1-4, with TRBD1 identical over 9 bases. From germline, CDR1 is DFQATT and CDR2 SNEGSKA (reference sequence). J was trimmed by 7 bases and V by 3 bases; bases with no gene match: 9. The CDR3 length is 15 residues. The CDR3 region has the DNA TGCAGTGCTAGTGGTGTCCAGGACAGGGGTGAAAAACTGTTTTTT. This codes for CSASGVQDRGEKLFF.